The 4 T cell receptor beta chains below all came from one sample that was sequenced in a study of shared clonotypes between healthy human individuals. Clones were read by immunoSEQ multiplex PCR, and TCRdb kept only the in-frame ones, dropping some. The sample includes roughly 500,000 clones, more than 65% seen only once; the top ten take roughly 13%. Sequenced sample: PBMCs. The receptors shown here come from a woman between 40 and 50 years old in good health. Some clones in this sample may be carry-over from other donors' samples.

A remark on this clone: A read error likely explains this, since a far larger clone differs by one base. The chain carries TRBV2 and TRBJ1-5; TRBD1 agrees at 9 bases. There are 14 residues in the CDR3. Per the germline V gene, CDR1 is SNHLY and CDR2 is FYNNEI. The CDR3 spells CASSPDRGYQHQHF. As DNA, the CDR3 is TGTGCCAGCAGTCCTGACAGGGGGTATCAGCACCAGCATTTT. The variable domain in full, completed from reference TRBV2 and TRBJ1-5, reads EPEVTQTPSHQVTQMGQEVILRCVPISNHLYFYWYRQILGQKVEFLVSFYNNEISEKSEIFDDQFSVERPDGSNFTLKIRSTKLEDSAMYFCASSPDRGYQHQHFGDGTRLSIL.

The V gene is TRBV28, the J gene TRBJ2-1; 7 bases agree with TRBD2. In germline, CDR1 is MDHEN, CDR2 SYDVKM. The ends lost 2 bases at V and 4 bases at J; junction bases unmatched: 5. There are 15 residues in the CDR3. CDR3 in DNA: TGTGCCAGCAGTTTACGTGGGGAGGGATACAATGAGCAGTTCTTC. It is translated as CASSLRGEGYNEQFF. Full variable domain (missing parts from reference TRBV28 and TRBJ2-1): DVKVTQSSRYLVKRTGEKVFLECVQDMDHENMFWYRQDPGLGLRLIYFSYDVKMKEKGDIPEGYSVSREKKERFSLILESASTNQTSMYLCASSLRGEGYNEQFFGPGTRLTVL.

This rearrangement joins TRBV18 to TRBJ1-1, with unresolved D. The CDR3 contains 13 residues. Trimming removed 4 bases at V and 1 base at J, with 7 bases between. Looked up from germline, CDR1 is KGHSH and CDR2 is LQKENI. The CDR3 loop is CASSLGKNTEAFF. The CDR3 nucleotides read TGTGCCAGCTCACTCGGGAAGAACACTGAAGCTTTCTTT.

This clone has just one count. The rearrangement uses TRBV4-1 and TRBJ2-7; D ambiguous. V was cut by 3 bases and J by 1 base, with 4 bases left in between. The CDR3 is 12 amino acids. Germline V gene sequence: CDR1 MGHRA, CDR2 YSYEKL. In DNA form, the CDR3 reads TGCGCCAGCAGCCAGGGATCCTACGAGCAGTACTTC. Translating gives CASSQGSYEQYF.